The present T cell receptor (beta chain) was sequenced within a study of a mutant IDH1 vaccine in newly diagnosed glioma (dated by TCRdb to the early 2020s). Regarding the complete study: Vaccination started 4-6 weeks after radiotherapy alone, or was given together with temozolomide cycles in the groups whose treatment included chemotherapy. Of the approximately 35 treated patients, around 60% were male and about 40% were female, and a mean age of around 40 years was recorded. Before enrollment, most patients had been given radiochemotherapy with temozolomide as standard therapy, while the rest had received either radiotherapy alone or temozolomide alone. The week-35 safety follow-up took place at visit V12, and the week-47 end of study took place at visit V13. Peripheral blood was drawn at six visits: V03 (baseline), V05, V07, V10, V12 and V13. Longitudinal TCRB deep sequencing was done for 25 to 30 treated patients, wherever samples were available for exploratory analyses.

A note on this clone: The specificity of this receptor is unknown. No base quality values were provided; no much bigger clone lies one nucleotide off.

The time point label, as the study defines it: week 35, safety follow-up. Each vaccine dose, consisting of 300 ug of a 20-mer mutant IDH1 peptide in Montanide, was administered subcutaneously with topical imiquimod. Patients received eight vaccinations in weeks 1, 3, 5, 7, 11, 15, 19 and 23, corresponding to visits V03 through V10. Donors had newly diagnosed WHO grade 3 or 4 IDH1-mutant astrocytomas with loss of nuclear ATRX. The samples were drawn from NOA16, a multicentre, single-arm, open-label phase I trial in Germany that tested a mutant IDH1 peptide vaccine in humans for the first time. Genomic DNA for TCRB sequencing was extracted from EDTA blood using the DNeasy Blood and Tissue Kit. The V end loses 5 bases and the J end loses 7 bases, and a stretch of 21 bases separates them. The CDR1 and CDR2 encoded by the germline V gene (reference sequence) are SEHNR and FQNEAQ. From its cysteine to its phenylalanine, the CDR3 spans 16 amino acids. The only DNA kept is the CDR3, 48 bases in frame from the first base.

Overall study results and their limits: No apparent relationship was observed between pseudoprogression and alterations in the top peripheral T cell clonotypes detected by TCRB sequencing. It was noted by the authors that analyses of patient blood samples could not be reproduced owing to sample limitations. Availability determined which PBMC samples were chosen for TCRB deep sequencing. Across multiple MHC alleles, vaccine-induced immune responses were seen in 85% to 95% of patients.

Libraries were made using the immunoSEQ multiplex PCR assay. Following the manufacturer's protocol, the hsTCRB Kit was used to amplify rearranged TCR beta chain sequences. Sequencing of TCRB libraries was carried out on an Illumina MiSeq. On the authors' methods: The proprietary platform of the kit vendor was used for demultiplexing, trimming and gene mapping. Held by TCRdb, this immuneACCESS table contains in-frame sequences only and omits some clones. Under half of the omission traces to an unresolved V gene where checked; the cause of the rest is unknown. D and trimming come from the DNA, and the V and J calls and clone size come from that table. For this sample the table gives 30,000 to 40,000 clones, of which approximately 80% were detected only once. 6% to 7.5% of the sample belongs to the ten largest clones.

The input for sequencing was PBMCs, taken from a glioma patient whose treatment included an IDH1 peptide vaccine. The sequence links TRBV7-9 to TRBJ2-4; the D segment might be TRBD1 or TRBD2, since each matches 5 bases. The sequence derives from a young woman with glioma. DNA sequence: TGTGCCAGCAGCCACTACCGGGACCCACTTGGGAACATTCAGTACTTC. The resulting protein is CASSHYRDPLGNIQYF.